This is a list of T cell receptor beta chains from one sample in a study of cytomegalovirus exposure and HLA in healthy donors. Sequencing used immunoSEQ multiplex PCR; TCRdb keeps in-frame clones, though not all of them. The table has over 130,000 clones, about 80% seen once. The sequenced sample was PBMCs. These receptors came from a young man in good health and CMV-seropositive. CDR3s include the opening cysteine and the closing phenylalanine or tryptophan. D genes are given only for firm matches. Some rows mark clone size as missing; the rest say once, few, many or name a class of expanded clone.

clone_size	v_call	d_call	j_call	cdr3_aa	cdr3_nt
few	TRBV6-1	TRBD1	TRBJ2-5	CATRPGGNQETQYF	TGTGCCACGAGACCAGGGGGCAACCAAGAGACCCAGTACTTC
.	TRBV7-3	TRBD2	TRBJ2-1	CASSPGLAGGGRQQFF	TGTGCCAGCAGCCCTGGACTAGCGGGAGGGGGTCGGCAGCAGTTCTTC
.	TRBV5-1	.	TRBJ2-2	CASSLETSLGSWTGELFF	TGCGCCAGCAGCTTGGAGACTAGTTTGGGGAGTTGGACCGGGGAGCTGTTTTTT
.	TRBV7-9	TRBD1	TRBJ1-6	CASSPGGTGGWSPLHF	TGTGCCAGCAGTCCCGGAGGGACAGGGGGCTGGTCACCCCTCCACTTT
.	TRBV29-1	TRBD1	TRBJ2-1	CSVNPGTGVWNEQFF	TGCAGCGTTAATCCGGGGACAGGGGTGTGGAATGAGCAGTTCTTC
.	TRBV6-4	.	TRBJ2-2	CASSPMSANTGELFF	TGTGCCAGCAGCCCCATGAGTGCGAACACCGGGGAGCTGTTTTTT
.	TRBV6-1	TRBD1	TRBJ2-7	CASSVVPGQGRDEQYF	TGTGCCAGCAGTGTCGTCCCGGGACAGGGGAGGGACGAGCAGTACTTC
.	TRBV7-9	.	TRBJ2-7	CASSFSGAEQYF	TGTGCCAGCAGTTTTTCAGGGGCCGAGCAGTACTTC
.	TRBV27	.	TRBJ2-3	CASTKEAGNTDTQYF	TGTGCCAGCACCAAAGAGGCGGGCAACACAGATACGCAGTATTTT
.	TRBV6-1	.	TRBJ2-1	CASSEAEGGSEQFF	TGTGCCAGCAGTGAAGCAGAGGGTGGGAGTGAGCAGTTCTTC
.	TRBV5-5	.	TRBJ1-1	CASSFAENTEAFF	TGTGCCAGCAGCTTTGCAGAGAACACTGAAGCTTTCTTT
.	TRBV6-1	TRBD1	TRBJ2-6	CATLQGFGANVLTF	TGTGCCACCCTACAGGGGTTTGGGGCCAACGTCCTGACTTTC
.	TRBV7-9	.	TRBJ1-2	CASSLEGGHNYGYTF	TGTGCCAGCAGCTTAGAGGGGGGGCATAACTATGGCTACACCTTC
.	TRBV27	TRBD2	TRBJ2-7	CASSLRWGRGVEQYF	TGTGCCAGCAGTTTACGCTGGGGGCGGGGGGTCGAGCAGTACTTC
few	TRBV28	.	TRBJ2-7	CASGLKVQGKGEQYF	TGTGCCAGCGGTTTAAAGGTTCAGGGGAAGGGCGAGCAGTACTTC
.	TRBV15	.	TRBJ1-5	CATSRAGGTNQPQHF	TGTGCCACCAGCAGAGCGGGCGGGACGAATCAGCCCCAGCATTTT
.	TRBV5-4	.	TRBJ2-5	CASRSWGGFEQYF	TGTGCCAGCAGATCTTGGGGAGGTTTTGAGCAGTACTTC
.	TRBV6-5	.	TRBJ1-1	CASSSGSRGGTEAFF	TGTGCCAGCAGTTCCGGGTCTCGGGGGGGCACTGAAGCTTTCTTT